This TCR beta chain was identified during a study of blood T cell repertoires in COVID-19. Across the whole study: The samples span acute and convalescent COVID-19 from the United States, Italy and Spain. Sources were T cells, B-cell-depleted T cells, or PBMCs; the material itself was cDNA or gDNA.

As originally analysed: For nucleated cells, counts were estimated from reference gene primer amplification. Assay: immunoSEQ multiplex PCR; the TCRdb copy retains only in-frame clones and omits some. The D gene and trimming were derived from the DNA, and the V and J assignments and clone size from that table. In the table there are 150,000 to 200,000 clones, around 74% of which are singletons. The source material was peripheral blood. This TCR derives from a woman of 80 years or more with acute or convalescent COVID-19.

For the CDR3, the DNA is TGTGCCAGCAGCTTAGCGACAGGGGGTAGACAAGAGACCCAGTACTTC. Amino acids: CASSLATGGRQETQYF. The chain combines TRBV7-8 with TRBJ2-5, with 9 nucleotides matching TRBD1. V lost 0 bases and J lost 2; bases outside the gene matches: 4. Germline values: CDR1 SGHVS, CDR2 FQNEAQ. The CDR3 consists of 16 residues.